A selection of T cell receptor beta chains follows, all from one sample in a study of OX40 agonist ivuxolimab in advanced cancers. Only in-frame clones appear in the TCRdb table, and some are missing; sequencing was by immunoSEQ multiplex PCR. Here the sample spans roughly 40,000 clones, 85% to 90% being singletons. The source was CD4+ or CD8+ T cells sorted from blood, collected in a trial of the OX40 agonist ivuxolimab. All receptors come from an adult with an advanced solid tumor such as melanoma, head and neck, liver or kidney cancer. Both conserved end residues are part of each CDR3. Fields, in order: J gene, clone size, V gene, CDR3 protein. Only some rows state a clone size, as once, few, many or a class for expanded clones.

>TRBJ2-7|-|TRBV6-1
CASSREGAYEQYF
>TRBJ1-5|-|TRBV14
CASSQERTGTQHF
>TRBJ1-1|-|TRBV30
CAWSATVLAFF
>TRBJ1-1|-|TRBV28
CASSLRGYSTEAFF
>TRBJ2-2|-|TRBV30
CAWSVQGLGELFF
>TRBJ2-2|-|TRBV6-5
CASSIVTGELFF
>TRBJ2-7|-|TRBV28
CASNPQDRPYYEQYF
>TRBJ2-7|-|TRBV7-3
CASSSGTSGPYEQYF
>TRBJ2-2|once|TRBV6-1
CASRRTGVNTGELFF
>TRBJ2-7|once|TRBV10-3
CAITGQGHNEQYF
>TRBJ1-1|-|TRBV5-1
CASRLGANMNTEAFF
>TRBJ1-3|-|TRBV2
CARSRGFGNTIYF
>TRBJ2-3|-|TRBV18
CASSRQREGRGDTQYF
>TRBJ1-1|-|TRBV12-5
CASGLVGGPRAFF
>TRBJ1-3|-|TRBV28
CASSSSPNSGNTIYF
>TRBJ2-5|-|TRBV19
CASSRGYQETQYF
>TRBJ2-7|-|TRBV19
CASSTIAGGGEQYF
>TRBJ1-3|-|TRBV6-1
CASSEESGGPYGNTIYF
>TRBJ2-5|-|TRBV18
CASSPLGLAGSKETQYF
>TRBJ1-4|-|TRBV7-8
CASSLAGGEWGKLFF
>TRBJ2-5|-|TRBV6-5
CATTQGDRFGTQYF
>TRBJ2-1|-|TRBV7-8
CASSFWLAGVDEQFF
>TRBJ2-5|-|TRBV28
CASSRGTETQYF
>TRBJ2-3|-|TRBV5-1
CASSLGRMVTGTDTQYF
>TRBJ2-7|few|TRBV30
CAWRWGSAYEQYF
>TRBJ2-4|-|TRBV5-6
CASSLWGTVKNIQYF
>TRBJ2-2|-|TRBV7-9
CASSFAGAGTGELFF
>TRBJ1-5|-|TRBV7-9
CASSVGGSNQPQHF
>TRBJ2-6|-|TRBV19
CASSHSLVLTF
>TRBJ2-7|-|TRBV9
CASSPRTGGGEQYF
>TRBJ1-4|-|TRBV6-5
CASSYGGGGSGELFF
>TRBJ1-2|-|TRBV9
CASSIGQGALGYTF
>TRBJ2-5|once|TRBV7-6
CASSLALASGSRETQYF
>TRBJ2-7|-|TRBV28
CASMGLAGDVSYEQYF
>TRBJ2-3|-|TRBV28
CASSLRVQVSTDTQYF
>TRBJ2-4|-|TRBV7-9
CASSLVGLKTVSKNIQYF
>TRBJ2-5|-|TRBV6-6
CASSPQGGAQETQYF
>TRBJ1-2|-|TRBV28
CASSPGTRYGYTF
>TRBJ1-3|-|TRBV7-9
CASSFGTDGNTIYF
>TRBJ2-7|-|TRBV6-5
CASSSPHRSYEQYF
>TRBJ1-2|-|TRBV28
CASKSRSFYGYTF
>TRBJ2-2|-|TRBV7-3
CASSAAPDGDTGELFF